This TCR beta chain appears in the sequencing data of a study of healthy donors' naive CD4 and CD8 T cells. CDR3 length equals 15 residues. The ends lost 4 bases at V and 10 bases at J; junction bases unmatched: 10. The germline V gene has CDR1 MNHEY and CDR2 SVGAGI. In this sample, this clonotype turned up a few times. TCR libraries were built from 500 to 550 ng of total RNA by linear amplification. TCRdb used MiXCR to reprocess the reads, holding one entry per CDR3 protein. Among roughly 200,000 distinct CDR3 sequences listed, 65% to 75% were seen once. Input material: naive CD4+ and CD8+ T cells sorted from blood, pooled from several donors. The rearrangement links TRBV6-5 to TRBJ1-4, with 9 bases lining up with TRBD1. The TCR was taken from a pool of human donors in good health; the sample pools cells from several healthy donors. This CDR3 is CASSSQGQGVGKLFF. CDR3 bases: TGTGCCAGCAGTTCCCAGGGACAGGGCGTAGGAAAACTGTTTTTT.